Listed below are T cell receptor beta chains from one sample, sequenced in a study of beta chain features in type 1 diabetes. Sequenced by immunoSEQ multiplex PCR; TCRdb stores in-frame clones only, minus some. In the table there are approximately 730,000 clones, around 15% of which are singletons. Sequenced material: naive CD4+ T cells from blood. These receptors originate from a man in his late teens or twenties with type 1 diabetes. CDR3s include the opening cysteine and the closing phenylalanine or tryptophan. D genes are given only for firm matches. Not every row has a clone size; where given, it reads once, few, many or a size class.

v_call,clone_size,j_call,d_call,cdr3_nt,cdr3_aa
TRBV16,.,TRBJ2-1,.,TGTGCCAGCAGCCAATCGGTCCAGCCTAGCTCCTACAATGAGCAGTTCTTC,CASSQSVQPSSYNEQFF
TRBV7-9,.,TRBJ2-3,TRBD1,TGTGCCAGCAGCTTCCCCGCCGGGACAGGGGGCCCAGATACGCAGTATTTT,CASSFPAGTGGPDTQYF
TRBV30,.,TRBJ1-2,.,TGTGCCTGGACTAGGCCAGGCAACTACTATGGCTACACCTTC,CAWTRPGNYYGYTF
TRBV11-1,few,TRBJ1-1,.,TGTGCCAGCAGCTTAGAAGCAGGGAAGGCTGAAGCTTTCTTT,CASSLEAGKAEAFF
TRBV30,.,TRBJ1-1,TRBD1,TGTGCCTGGAGGCAGGGGGCGGGAACTGAAGCTTTCTTT,CAWRQGAGTEAFF
TRBV29-1,.,TRBJ2-3,.,TGCAGCGCCAAAAGGGGAGGCACAGATACGCAGTATTTT,CSAKRGGTDTQYF
TRBV10-3,few,TRBJ2-4,.,TGTGCCATCAGTGAGGGTCAGGGCGAAACCAAAAACATTCAGTACTTC,CAISEGQGETKNIQYF
TRBV5-1,few,TRBJ2-5,TRBD1,TGCGCCAGCAGCGGGACAGGGACCCAAGAGACCCAGTACTTC,CASSGTGTQETQYF
TRBV19,.,TRBJ2-2,.,TGTGCCAGTAGTATTCGGCAGCAAGGCACCGGGGAGCTGTTTTTT,CASSIRQQGTGELFF
TRBV10-2,.,TRBJ1-5,TRBD1,TGCGCCACCTGTACCAGGGGGCCGGGCAATCAGCCCCAGCATTTT,CATCTRGPGNQPQHF
TRBV23-1,.,TRBJ2-5,.,TGCGCCAGCAGCCCCTTGCGCCGGGGATCAGGAGAGACCCAGTACTTC,CASSPLRRGSGETQYF
TRBV4-2,.,TRBJ2-5,.,TGTGCCAGCAGCCAAGCAGGAGGGGGGGAGACCCAGTACTTC,CASSQAGGGETQYF
TRBV28,few,TRBJ2-4,.,TGTGCCAGCAGTTTCAAGGGGGACCGAGGATGGTACTTC,CASSFKGDRGWYF
TRBV7-9,.,TRBJ2-5,.,TGTGCCAGCAGCTTAGTAGCGGAGACCCAGTACTTC,CASSLVAETQYF
TRBV5-6,.,TRBJ1-1,.,TGTGCCAGCAGCTTGGACAGGGTGAACACTGAAGCTTTCTTT,CASSLDRVNTEAFF